This T cell receptor beta chain was retrieved from a study of molecular identifiers for immune sequencing clone quantification. Each CDR3 protein is one row after TCRdb ran MiXCR on the PCR reads. The table lists approximately 500,000 distinct CDR3 sequences, about 25% of them singletons. This clonotype was seen repeatedly, ten times or more. Germline V gene lookup returns CDR1 GTSNPN and CDR2 SVGIG (reference sequence). This CDR3 has 11 residues. Trimming left V 3 bases short and J 8 bases short, with 7 bases between. The sample comprised naive CD8+ T cells from blood, with Jurkat cell RNA spiked in. The subset here: FACS-sorted CD8+CD4-CCR7+CD45RA+ naive T cells. This sequence originates from a human donor in good health. Some libraries in this study had Jurkat cell RNA spiked in. This chain uses TRBV30 with TRBJ2-2; maybe TRBD1 (5 bases). CDR3 sequence: CAWRDKGELFF. In nucleotides, the CDR3 is TGTGCCTGGAGGGACAAAGGGGAGCTGTTTTTT.